The 27 T cell receptor beta chains given below trace back to one sample, sequenced in a study of T cells in localized non-small cell lung cancer. TCRdb keeps only in-frame clones here, not all; method: immunoSEQ multiplex PCR. The table includes about 990 clones, around 35% detected once. Specimen: lung tumor tissue, collected before any cancer treatment. These receptors were obtained from a man between 35 and 75 years old with stage I lung adenocarcinoma.

This clone was seen only a few times. The CDR3 protein is CASSLEGRRTGSYEQYF. DNA for the CDR3: TGTGCCAGCAGCTTAGAGGGACGGAGGACAGGCTCCTACGAGCAGTACTTC. The chain combines TRBV11-3 with TRBJ2-7; TRBD1 aligns across 7 bases. V lost 0 bases and J lost 0; bases outside the gene matches: 8. The CDR3 consists of 17 residues. Per the germline V gene, CDR1 is SGHNT and CDR2 is YENEEA.

The chain recombines TRBV11-3 with TRBJ1-1, with D tentatively TRBD1 (6 bases). The CDR3 has 16 residues. V was pared by 5 bases and J by 3 bases, with 19 bases between. Germline loops: CDR1 SGHNT, CDR2 YENEEA. The DNA of the CDR3 is TGTGCCAGCAGCACCGGACAGAGGGTTCGGGACACTGAAGCTTTCTTT. As protein: CASSTGQRVRDTEAFF.

The chain employs TRBV1 and TRBJ2-7. TRBV1 is reported as a pseudogene. The CDR3 sequence is 14 residues long. CDR3 in amino acids: CASSQGRNSYEQYF. DNA for the CDR3: TGCGCCAGCAGCCAAGGTCGGAACTCCTACGAGCAGTACTTC.

J is TRBJ1-6 and V is TRBV5-1; D call uncertain. Deletions cut 7 bases from V and 6 bases from J, with 14 bases between. CDR1 is SGHRS and CDR2 is YFSETQ in the germline V gene. This CDR3 contains 14 residues. Here the CDR3 DNA reads TGCGCCAGCGGGCACGGGCCAACTAATTCACCCCTCCACTTT. Amino acids: CASGHGPTNSPLHF. Filled out from reference TRBV5-1 and TRBJ1-6, the complete variable domain reads KAGVTQTPRYLIKTRGQQVTLSCSPISGHRSVSWYQQTPGQGLQFLFEYFSETQRNKGNFPGRFSGRQFSNSRSEMNVSTLELGDSALYLCASGHGPTNSPLHFGNGTRLTVT.

This clone was detected a few times. The chain links TRBV2 to TRBJ1-1; D might be TRBD1 (5 bases). The CDR3 totals 13 residues. Deletions cut 6 bases from V and 5 bases from J, with 13 bases between. The germline V gene encodes CDR1 SNHLY and CDR2 FYNNEI. CDR3 loop: CASSQGEGTEAFF. The CDR3 DNA sequence: TGTGCCAGCAGCCAAGGTGAGGGGACTGAAGCTTTCTTT.

The gene calls are TRBV19 and TRBJ2-7; a weak D match, TRBD1 (6 bases). CDR3 length: 11 amino acids. The V and J ends lost 5 bases and 4 bases respectively, with 6 bases between them. CDR1 is LNHDA, CDR2 SQIVND, per germline (reference sequence). In nucleotides, the CDR3 is TGTGCCAGTAGTCAGGGGTACGAGCAGTACTTC. This translates into CASSQGYEQYF.

This clone was detected only a few times. This chain connects TRBV9 to TRBJ1-3; D not resolved. Trimming shortened V by 4 bases and J by 3 bases, and 8 bases separated the two germline ends. The CDR3 contains 13 residues. Germline loops: CDR1 SGDLS, CDR2 YYNGEE. The CDR3 sequence: CASSFGDGNTIYF. The CDR3 DNA sequence: TGTGCCAGCAGCTTCGGGGATGGAAACACCATATATTTT.

The genes are TRBV11-3 and TRBJ2-2; 8 bases are a match to TRBD1. The CDR3 extends over 15 amino acids. Germline CDR1 and CDR2: SGHNT and YENEEA. V was pared by 4 bases and J by 7 bases, with 8 bases of the junction left unmatched. Here the CDR3 reads CASSSRTGWIGELFF. CDR3 in DNA: TGTGCCAGCAGCTCCAGGACAGGGTGGATCGGGGAGCTGTTTTTT.

This clone appeared a few times. This chain connects TRBV1 to TRBJ2-6; TRBD1 is taken as the D call from the table, unchecked against the DNA. TRBV1 is given as a pseudogene. The CDR3 loop spans 19 amino acids. This chain's CDR3 is CASSPPPTGAPSGANVLTF. The CDR3 DNA is TGCGCCAGCAGCCCCCCCCCAACAGGAGCTCCCTCTGGGGCCAACGTCCTGACTTTC.

This chain joins TRBV1 and TRBJ2-7. TRBV1 is reported as a pseudogene. This CDR3 has 13 residues. The CDR3 coding sequence is TGCGCCAGCAGCCAAGATAGGGGGGTCGAGCAGTACTTC. Protein: CASSQDRGVEQYF.

This clone was seen once. V is TRBV29-1 and J is TRBJ1-2; TRBD1 agrees at 10 bases. The V and J ends lost 6 bases and 5 bases, in that order; junction bases with no gene match: 6. Germline lookup yields CDR1 SQVTM and CDR2 ANQGSEA. The CDR3 contains 13 residues. The DNA of the CDR3 is TGCAGCGTAGGGACAGGGGTGATGTATGGCTACACCTTC. It encodes CSVGTGVMYGYTF. The whole variable domain, filled in from reference TRBV29-1 and TRBJ1-2, reads SAVISQKPSRDICQRGTSLTIQCQVDSQVTMMFWYRQQPGQSLTLIATANQGSEATYESGFVIDKFPISRPNLTFSTLTVSNMSPEDSSIYLCSVGTGVMYGYTFGSGTRLTVV.

This clone is medium-sized within its sample. The chain joins TRBV6-4 to TRBJ1-2; D call uncertain. Germline V gene data show CDR1 as MRHNA and CDR2 as SNTAGT. V was trimmed by 11 bases and J by 9 bases, leaving 16 bases between them. The CDR3 totals 11 residues. The CDR3: CAVSQERSYTF. Written as DNA, the CDR3 is TGTGCCGTATCCCAGGAGAGGAGCTACACCTTC.

In its sample, this clone was seen a few times. The chain recombines TRBV14 with TRBJ1-1, with 8 bases fitting TRBD1. Germline-derived CDR1 and CDR2 are SGHDN and FVKESK. CDR3 length equals 15 residues. J was trimmed by 1 base and V by 4 bases; bases with no gene match: 5. CDR3 residues: CASSPRTGWNTEAFF. Written as DNA, the CDR3 is TGTGCCAGCAGCCCCCGGACAGGGTGGAACACTGAAGCTTTCTTT.

The chain uses TRBV9 and TRBJ2-2; 10 bases map to TRBD2. The CDR3 is 14 amino acids. Germline V CDR1 and CDR2: SGDLS, YYNGEE. V lost 5 bases to trimming and J lost 5 bases; unmatched junction nucleotides: 3. The CDR3 nucleotides read TGTGCCAGCAGTCTAGCGGGGGTTACCGGGGAGCTGTTTTTT. As protein: CASSLAGVTGELFF. The full variable domain, in which reference TRBV9 and TRBJ2-2 provide the parts outside the CDR3, is DSGVTQTPKHLITATGQRVTLRCSPRSGDLSVYWYQQSLDQGLQFLIQYYNGEERAKGNILERFSAQQFPDLHSELNLSSLELGDSALYFCASSLAGVTGELFFGEGSRLTVL.

This clone is judged medium-sized. This rearrangement joins TRBV7-5 to TRBJ2-3; no DNA check was done on the table's D call, TRBD1. TRBV7-5 corresponds to a pseudogene. The CDR3 sequence is 14 residues long. DNA of the CDR3: TGTGCCAGCAGCTTGAAAGGGGCACGAAATACGCAGTATTTT. Protein product: CASSLKGARNTQYF.

The rearrangement joins TRBV29-1 to TRBJ2-4; D may be TRBD1 (5 bases). The CDR3 spans 12 residues. CDR1 is SQVTM, CDR2 ANQGSEA, per germline. V was pared by 5 bases and J by 5 bases, with 10 bases between. CDR3 loop: CSVRLGENIQYF. The DNA of the CDR3 is TGCAGCGTTAGGCTAGGGGAAAACATTCAGTACTTC.

By share, this clone ranks as medium-sized (0.01 to 0.1%). The rearrangement uses TRBV6-8 and TRBJ2-5; 7 bases are a match to TRBD1. Germline CDR1 MNHGY, CDR2 SAAAGT. This CDR3 comprises 15 residues. With V trimmed by 7 bases and J by 4 bases, 12 bases remained unmatched. In DNA form, the CDR3 reads TGTGCCAGCAATAGGGGACAGTCTTGGGGAGAGACCCAGTACTTC. As protein: CASNRGQSWGETQYF.

This clone was detected a few times. The chain joins TRBV6-8 to TRBJ1-5; D uncertain. Germline V gives CDR1 MNHGY, CDR2 SAAAGT. CDR3 length equals 14 residues. Between the trimmed V and J ends, which lost 2 bases and 3 bases, there was a span of 8 bases. Here the CDR3 reads CASSYRSDNQPQHF. The CDR3 coding sequence is TGTGCCAGCAGTTACCGGTCAGACAATCAGCCCCAGCATTTT.

This clone was counted only a few times. The chain uses TRBV6-8 and TRBJ1-6; D unclear. The CDR3 totals 12 residues. V shed 1 base and J shed 11 bases, with 6 bases lying between them. Germline V CDR1 and CDR2: MNHGY, SAAAGT. The chain's CDR3 is CASSYLQPPLHF. CDR3 DNA sequence: TGTGCCAGCAGTTACTTACAGCCACCCCTCCACTTT.

This clone has just a few counts. The chain links TRBV28 to TRBJ2-5, with D unclear. In germline, CDR1 is MDHEN, CDR2 SYDVKM. The ends were cut back, 6 bases at V and 2 bases at J, with 13 bases in the middle. CDR3 length: 14 amino acids. CDR3 sequence (DNA): TGTGCCAGCAGACCTCCGGTTAGACAAGAGACCCAGTACTTC. Protein: CASRPPVRQETQYF.

J is TRBJ2-3 and V is TRBV18, with D perhaps TRBD1 (6 bases). V lost 7 bases, J lost 3 bases, and 14 bases lay in between. The CDR3 consists of 14 residues. The germline gives CDR1 KGHSH, CDR2 LQKENI. In DNA form, the CDR3 reads TGTGCCAGCTGCCCAACAGGGAGAACAGATACGCAGTATTTT. This codes for CASCPTGRTDTQYF.

The chain uses TRBV19 and TRBJ2-7, with a possible D match to TRBD1 (6 bases). CDR3 length: 13 amino acids. Germline values: CDR1 LNHDA, CDR2 SQIVND (reference sequence). Deletions cut 3 bases from V and 3 bases from J, with 9 bases between. DNA of the CDR3: TGTGCCAGTAGTATTCGCAGGGGCTACGAGCAGTACTTC. Amino acid sequence: CASSIRRGYEQYF.

This chain joins TRBV28 and TRBJ2-7; D possibly corresponds to TRBD2 (7 bases). This CDR3 spans 18 amino acids. Between the trimmed V and J ends, which lost 10 bases and 4 bases, there was a span of 32 bases. Germline assignment: CDR1 MDHEN and CDR2 SYDVKM. For the CDR3, the DNA is TGTGCCACCTCGGGGTGGGCGGGGGCGCAGAAGGGCGGTTACGAGCAGTACTTC. Amino acid sequence: CATSGWAGAQKGGYEQYF.

This chain links TRBV14 with TRBJ2-6, with a possible D match to TRBD1 (6 bases). Between the trimmed V and J ends, which lost 4 bases and 3 bases, there was a span of 16 bases. The CDR3 is 17 amino acids. CDR1 and CDR2 (germline): SGHDN, FVKESK. The CDR3 reads CASSREGQNFGANVLTF. The DNA of the CDR3 is TGTGCCAGCAGCCGAGAAGGACAGAACTTTGGGGCCAACGTCCTGACTTTC.

This clone has just a few counts. The rearrangement joins TRBV5-1 to TRBJ2-6, with TRBD1 as a possible D gene (6 bases). The CDR3 is made up of 15 amino acids. V lost 6 bases to trimming and J lost 2 bases, with 12 bases between them. Germline CDR1 and CDR2: SGHRS and YFSETQ. The CDR3 here is CASNAGVTGANVLTF. In nucleotides, the CDR3 is TGCGCCAGCAACGCAGGGGTGACTGGGGCCAACGTCCTGACTTTC.

The chain links TRBV18 to TRBJ2-2, with TRBD2 matching over 7 bases. V trimming: 2 bases; J trimming: 4 bases; junction bases outside the gene matches: 4. This CDR3 is built from 15 residues. Germline CDR1 is KGHSH and CDR2 is LQKENI. CDR3 DNA sequence: TGTGCCAGCTCACCAGTGACTAGCTTCACCGGGGAGCTGTTTTTT. Translation: CASSPVTSFTGELFF.

This clone is labeled as medium-sized. This chain links TRBV6-8 with TRBJ1-1; the D is unclear. CDR3 length: 14 residues. Trimming removed 5 bases at V and 5 bases at J, with 15 bases between. Germline assignment: CDR1 MNHGY and CDR2 SAAAGT. The CDR3 region is CASSTSGRATEAFF. CDR3 in DNA: TGTGCCAGCAGTACCTCCGGACGGGCTACTGAAGCTTTCTTT.